The rows below give T cell receptor beta chains drawn from one sample of a study of technical replicates of blood from a handful of donors. Profiling relied on immunoSEQ multiplex PCR, and the TCRdb table lists in-frame clones only, not all of them. The repertoire has 95,000 to 100,000 clones, roughly 95% of them found once; the top ten carry 0.2% to 0.25%. The specimen sequenced was T cells isolated from PBMCs. The source of these receptors is a human donor in good health. Both conserved end residues are part of each CDR3. A D gene is named only where the DNA matches it firmly. Clone sizes are given selectively: once, few, many, or a class where the clone is expanded.

>once|TRBV2|.|TRBJ2-3|15
TGTGCCAGCAGTGAAGGGTTGACACACACAGATACGCAGTATTTT
CASSEGLTHTDTQYF
>.|TRBV6-5|.|TRBJ2-7|14
TGTGCCAGCAGACTCGGACAGAGAAATCACGAGCAGTACTTC
CASRLGQRNHEQYF
>.|TRBV9|.|TRBJ2-2|15
TGTGCCAGCAGCGCCCGAGGGACGAACACCGGGGAGCTGTTTTTT
CASSARGTNTGELFF
>.|TRBV7-3|.|TRBJ2-1|13
TGTGCCAGCAGCCGCACTCACTACAATGAGCAGTTCTTC
CASSRTHYNEQFF
>.|TRBV11-2|TRBD2|TRBJ2-7|14
TGTGCCAGCAGCGTTTCGGGAGGCTCCTACGAGCAGTACTTC
CASSVSGGSYEQYF
>.|TRBV5-1|.|TRBJ2-3|14
TGCGCCAGCAGCTTATCGGGAGAAGCAGATACGCAGTATTTT
CASSLSGEADTQYF
>.|TRBV6-5|TRBD1|TRBJ2-7|14
TGTGCCAGCGGCCAGGGGACAGGGGGCTTCGAGCAGTACTTC
CASGQGTGGFEQYF
>.|TRBV30|.|TRBJ1-1|15
TGTGCCTGGAAGCCGGCAGGCAGGGCCGACACTGAAGCTTTCTTT
CAWKPAGRADTEAFF
>.|TRBV5-1|TRBD1|TRBJ2-2|15
TGCGCCAGCAGCTTGGCCGGGACAGCCACCGGGGAGCTGTTTTTT
CASSLAGTATGELFF
>.|TRBV10-1|TRBD1|TRBJ2-7|12
TGCGCCAGCAAGGGGACAGGCTACGAGCAGTACTTC
CASKGTGYEQYF
>.|TRBV27|TRBD2|TRBJ2-2|16
TGTGCCAGCAGTTTAAGGATAGCGGGTAACACCGGGGAGCTGTTTTTT
CASSLRIAGNTGELFF
>.|TRBV19|.|TRBJ1-5|16
TGTGCCAGTAGTATAAGAGCCAGGGGTTTGAACCAGCCCCAGCATTTT
CASSIRARGLNQPQHF
>.|TRBV27|.|TRBJ2-5|13
TGTGCCAGCAGTCCCGCCTTCGGTCAGACCCAGTACTTC
CASSPAFGQTQYF
>.|TRBV4-2|TRBD1|TRBJ2-7|17
TGTGCCAGCAGTCAAGGGGGGACAGGGCCCTGGGGGAACGAGCAGTACTTC
CASSQGGTGPWGNEQYF
>.|TRBV4-1|TRBD1|TRBJ1-1|14
TGCGCCAGCAGCGGGACAGGAGGAAACACTGAAGCTTTCTTT
CASSGTGGNTEAFF
>.|TRBV7-9|TRBD1|TRBJ1-1|12
TGTGCCAGCGGACAGGGGTGGACTGAAGCTTTCTTT
CASGQGWTEAFF
>.|TRBV9|.|TRBJ2-7|13
TGTGCCAGCAGCGTAGGGAGCTCCTACGAGCAGTACTTC
CASSVGSSYEQYF
>.|TRBV6-5|.|TRBJ2-3|14
TGTGCCCGCGAGGGGGGGGGCTACACAGATACGCAGTATTTT
CAREGGGYTDTQYF
>.|TRBV5-1|.|TRBJ2-1|18
TGCGCCAGCAGCTGGACTACGACCGGACAGGTGGCGGACAATGAGCAGTTCTTC
CASSWTTTGQVADNEQFF
>.|TRBV5-6|.|TRBJ2-3|13
TGTGCCAGCAGCTTGCCCGCGACAGATACGCAGTATTTT
CASSLPATDTQYF
>.|TRBV25-1|.|TRBJ1-4|14
TGTGCCAGCAGCCGAGGGTCGGTCAATGAAAAACTGTTTTTT
CASSRGSVNEKLFF
>.|TRBV19|.|TRBJ1-2|11
TGTGCCAGCCGCGGGAACTATGGCTACACCTTC
CASRGNYGYTF
>.|TRBV6-1|.|TRBJ1-2|13
TGTGCCAGCAGTGGACAGACTAACTATGGCTACACCTTC
CASSGQTNYGYTF
>.|TRBV18|TRBD1|TRBJ1-2|14
TGTGCCAGCTCGTCGGACAGGACTAACTATGGCTACACCTTC
CASSSDRTNYGYTF